Included here is one T cell receptor beta chain sequence, with context. Its target is not known. Patients had resection in Japan or China between the mid-2010s and the late 2010s. These data originate in a study of immune evolution from preneoplasia to lung adenocarcinoma. General study points: Clonality was highest in normal lung, lower in later-stage lesions apparently.

This CDR3 has 15 residues. V was clipped by 3 bases and J by 8 bases; unmatched bases: 15. Germline-derived CDR1 and CDR2 are SQVTM and ANQGSEA. The repertoire was sequenced with immunoSEQ multiplex PCR; TCRdb's copy has only in-frame clones and lacks some. The table includes some 4,000 clones, around 76% detected once. Sample: FFPE invasive lung adenocarcinoma tissue. The gene calls are TRBV29-1 and TRBJ1-2; 7 bases align to TRBD1. The TCR comes from a person aged 65 to 79 with invasive lung adenocarcinoma. Some clones in this sample may be carry-over from other donors' samples. CDR3 sequence (DNA): TGCAGCGTTGACGGACAGGCCCTCGGCGTAGCCGGCTACACCTTC. It yields the protein CSVDGQALGVAGYTF.